The present TCR beta chain was sequenced within a study of T-cell memory formation after mild COVID-19. The study, taken as a whole, reports: Day 15 to 85 contracting clones showed balanced CD4/CD8; later expanders leaned CD4+.

V dropped 2 bases and J dropped 4 bases, with 10 bases sitting between them. The V gene's germline CDR1 is SGHRS and CDR2 YFSETQ. There are 13 residues in the CDR3. On this clonotype: Its antigen is unidentified.

cDNA libraries for TCR alpha and TCR beta, carrying sample barcodes and UMIs, came from 5'RACE with constant-segment primers. TCRdb re-called the 5' RACE reads with MiXCR, one entry per CDR3 protein. The sample has about 400,000 distinct CDR3 sequences; 16% are singletons. This chain uses TRBV5-1 with TRBJ2-7; D uncertain. This sequence was found in a man aged 18-30 years who had mild COVID-19 (a few samples of this study predate the infection). Cell type and time point are not known. Sample: PBMCs or a T cell subset sorted from them (not recorded which). CDR3 in DNA: TGCGCCAGCAGCTTCCAGGACGGATACGAGCAGTACTTC. Translated, it gives CASSFQDGYEQYF.